This T cell receptor beta chain was profiled in a study of regulatory T cells in long-lasting Graves disease. Study-level results: With a few thousand shared public clonotypes, persistent patients exceeded new patients, who shared about a thousand. For persistent Graves' patients, TCR diversity was lower than for newly diagnosed ones.

Time point of the sample: persistent/refractory GD, antithyroid drugs over 5 years with positive TRAb. There was RNA extracted from PBMCs, and the TCR library was made from it. With respect to this clonotype: Its target is unknown.

HTBI primers from iRepertoire and Arm-PCR of CDR3 regions yielded the TCR beta libraries. Using its own MiXCR run on the multiplex PCR reads, TCRdb lists one record per CDR3 protein. The table records about 660,000 distinct CDR3 sequences, about 30% of them present only once. The receptor's source is a female donor with Graves disease. Material: peripheral blood mononuclear cells (PBMCs), obtained when the disease was refractory, from a patient treated with antithyroid drugs.

CDR3 sequence reads: CASSFPGPETQYF. The CDR3 DNA reads as TGCGCCAGCAGCTTTCCGGGGCCAGAGACCCAGTACTTC. The genes are TRBV5-1 and TRBJ2-5; tentatively, D is TRBD1 or TRBD2 (5 bases each). CDR1 and CDR2 from the germline V gene are SGHRS and YFSETQ. The CDR3 totals 13 residues. V gave up 2 bases and J gave up 4 bases, with 9 bases separating them.